This TCR beta chain was captured in a study of CD8 T cells in ankylosing spondylitis (dated by TCRdb to about 2017). For the study in its entirety: The study profiled T cell receptor beta repertoires in healthy donors and ankylosing spondylitis patients to find disease-linked TCR variants. The full study cohort was made up of 25 to 30 ankylosing spondylitis patients and some 100 healthy donors. Peripheral blood samples were taken, and synovial fluid was additionally collected from ankylosing spondylitis patients. Overall results and qualifications from the work: A TCR beta motif made up of about eight highly homologous amino acid variants appeared to be characteristic of blood from ankylosing spondylitis patients. Some of the motif variants had been reported before in the synovial fluid and blood of reactive arthritis patients, a finding that suggests common disease-initiation mechanisms. Significant enrichment of the disease-linked clones was reported in matched synovial fluid samples from ankylosing spondylitis patients. In peripheral blood, the disease-linked clones were found at relatively low frequencies and had a CD8+ phenotype.

The junction shows trimming of 3 bases on V and 7 bases on J, plus 0 bases between the germline ends. Taken from cysteine to phenylalanine, the CDR3 has 10 residues. Only CDR3 DNA is held: 30 bases, read in frame from base 1. The germline V gene encodes CDR1 MGHDK and CDR2 SYGVNS. This clonotype was seen many times. What this receptor recognizes is not known. There are no base qualities to consult, and no much larger clone falls within one base. Sequencing relied on an Illumina HiSeq 2500. Quantitative 5'-RACE with molecular barcodes was used to prepare TCR beta libraries. The paper's processing steps were these. A new computational method, built on a probabilistic model of VDJ rearrangement, was used to identify disease-linked TCR variants. The public reads were reprocessed in TCRdb via fastp at Q25 and MiXCR, keeping in-frame beta chains. Rows with one shared CDR3 protein collapse into an entry with the most common genes and DNA. The V and J calls follow TCRdb's processing rather than the paper's. The sample table holds about 230,000 distinct CDR3 sequences, of which under 8.5% were seen once. Of the sample, more than 4.5% falls within the top ten clones.

The TCR was taken from a female donor with ankylosing spondylitis or in good health (not recorded which). The chain is assembled from TRBV25-1 and TRBJ2-2, with no reliable assignment of the D segment. Sequenced material: blood, either unsorted or a sorted T cell fraction (not recorded which). At the DNA level, the sequence is TGTGCCAGCAGTGACGGGGAGCTGTTTTTT. Translated, it gives CASSDGELFF.